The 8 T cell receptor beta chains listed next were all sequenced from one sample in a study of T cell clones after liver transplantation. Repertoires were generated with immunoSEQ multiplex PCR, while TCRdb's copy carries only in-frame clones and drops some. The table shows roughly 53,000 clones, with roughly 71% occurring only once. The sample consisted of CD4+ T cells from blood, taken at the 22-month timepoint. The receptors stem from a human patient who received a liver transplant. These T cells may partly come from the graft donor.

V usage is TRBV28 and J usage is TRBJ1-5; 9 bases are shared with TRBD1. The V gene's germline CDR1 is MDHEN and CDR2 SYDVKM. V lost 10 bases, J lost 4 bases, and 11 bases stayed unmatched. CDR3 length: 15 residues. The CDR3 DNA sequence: TGTGCCACCCTGGTCGGGACAGGGAAGAATCAGCCCCAGCATTTT. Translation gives CATLVGTGKNQPQHF.

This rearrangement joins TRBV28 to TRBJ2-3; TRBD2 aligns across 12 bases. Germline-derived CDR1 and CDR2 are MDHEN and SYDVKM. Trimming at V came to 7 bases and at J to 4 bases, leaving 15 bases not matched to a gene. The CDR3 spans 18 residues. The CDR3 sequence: CASTGTTSGGRGPDTQYF. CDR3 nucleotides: TGTGCCAGCACCGGTACGACTAGCGGGGGCCGGGGTCCAGATACGCAGTATTTT.

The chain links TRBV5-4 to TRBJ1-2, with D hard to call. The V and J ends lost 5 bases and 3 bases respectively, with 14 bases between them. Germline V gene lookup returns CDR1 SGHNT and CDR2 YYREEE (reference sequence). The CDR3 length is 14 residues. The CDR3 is CASRVLGRDYGYTF. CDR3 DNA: TGTGCCAGCAGGGTATTGGGCCGTGACTATGGCTACACCTTC.

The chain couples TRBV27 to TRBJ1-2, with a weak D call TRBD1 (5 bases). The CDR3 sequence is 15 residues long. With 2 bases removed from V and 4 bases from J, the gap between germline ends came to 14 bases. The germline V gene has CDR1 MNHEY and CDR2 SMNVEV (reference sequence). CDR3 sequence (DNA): TGTGCCAGCAGTTTAATGGGGCAGGGATCCTATGGCTACACCTTC. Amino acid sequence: CASSLMGQGSYGYTF.

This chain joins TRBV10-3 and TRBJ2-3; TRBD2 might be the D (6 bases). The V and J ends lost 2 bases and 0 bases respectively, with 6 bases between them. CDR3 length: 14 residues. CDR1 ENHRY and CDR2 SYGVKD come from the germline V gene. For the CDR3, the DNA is TGTGCCATCAGTGAGGGGAGGAGCACAGATACGCAGTATTTT. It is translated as CAISEGRSTDTQYF.

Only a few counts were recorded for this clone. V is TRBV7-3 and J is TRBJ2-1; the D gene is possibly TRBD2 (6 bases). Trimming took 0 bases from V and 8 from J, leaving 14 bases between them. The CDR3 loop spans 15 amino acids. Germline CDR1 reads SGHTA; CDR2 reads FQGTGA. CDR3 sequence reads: CASSLTGPPGDEQFF. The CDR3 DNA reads TGTGCCAGCAGCTTAACTGGGCCCCCGGGGGATGAGCAGTTCTTC.

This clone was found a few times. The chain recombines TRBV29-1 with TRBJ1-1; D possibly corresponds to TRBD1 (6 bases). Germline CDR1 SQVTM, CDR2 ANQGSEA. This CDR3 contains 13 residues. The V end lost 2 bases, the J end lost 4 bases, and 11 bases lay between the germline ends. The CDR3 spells CSVERDKGTEAFF. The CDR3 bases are TGCAGCGTTGAACGGGACAAAGGCACTGAAGCTTTCTTT.

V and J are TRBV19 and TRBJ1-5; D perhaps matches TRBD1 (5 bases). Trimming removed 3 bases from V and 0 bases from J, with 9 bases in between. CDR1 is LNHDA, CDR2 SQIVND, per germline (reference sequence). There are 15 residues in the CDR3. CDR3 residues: CASSMGQNSNQPQHF. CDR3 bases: TGTGCCAGTAGTATGGGGCAGAATAGCAATCAGCCCCAGCATTTT.